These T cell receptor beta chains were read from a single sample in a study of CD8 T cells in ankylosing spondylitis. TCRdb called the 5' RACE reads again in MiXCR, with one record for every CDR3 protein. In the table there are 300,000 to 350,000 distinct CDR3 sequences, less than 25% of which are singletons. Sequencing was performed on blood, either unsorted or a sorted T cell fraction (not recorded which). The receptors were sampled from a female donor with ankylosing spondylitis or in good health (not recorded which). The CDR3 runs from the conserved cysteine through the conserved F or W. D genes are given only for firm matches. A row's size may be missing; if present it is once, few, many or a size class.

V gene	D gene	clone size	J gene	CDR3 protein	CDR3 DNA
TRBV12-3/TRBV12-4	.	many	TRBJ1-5	CASSPQGGGRNQPQHF	TGTGCCAGCAGTCCCCAAGGCGGGGGGCGGAATCAGCCCCAGCATTTT
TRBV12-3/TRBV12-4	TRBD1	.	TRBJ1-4	CASSPETGEAEKLFF	TGTGCCAGCAGCCCGGAGACAGGGGAGGCTGAAAAACTGTTTTTT
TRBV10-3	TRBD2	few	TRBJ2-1	CAISAEASGGNEQFF	TGTGCCATCAGTGCCGAGGCTAGCGGGGGTAATGAGCAGTTCTTC
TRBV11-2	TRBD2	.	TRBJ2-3	CASSPKGLTSFTDTQYF	TGTGCCAGCTCTCCGAAGGGACTAACCTCTTTCACAGATACGCAGTATTTT
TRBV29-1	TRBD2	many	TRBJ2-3	CSTRAGTSGTDTQYF	TGCAGCACCCGAGCCGGGACTAGCGGGACAGATACGCAGTATTTT
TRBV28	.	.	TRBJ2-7	CASRGVPLREQYF	TGTGCCAGCAGGGGGGTGCCCCTACGAGAGCAGTACTTC
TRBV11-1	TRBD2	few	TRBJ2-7	CASSPGGVSYEQYF	TGTGCCAGCAGCCCCGGGGGGGTCTCCTACGAGCAGTACTTC
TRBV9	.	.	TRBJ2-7	CASSPVEATYEQYF	TGTGCCAGCAGCCCAGTGGAAGCCACCTACGAGCAGTACTTC
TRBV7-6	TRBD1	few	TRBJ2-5	CASSLDRAVQTQYF	TGTGCCAGCAGCTTGGACAGGGCTGTCCAGACCCAGTACTTC
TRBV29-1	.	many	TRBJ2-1	CSVVGSASSYNEQFF	TGCAGCGTTGTAGGTAGCGCGAGCTCCTACAATGAGCAGTTCTTC
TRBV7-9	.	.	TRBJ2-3	CASSRRDGTDTQYF	TGTGCCAGCAGCCGAAGGGACGGAACAGATACGCAGTATTTT
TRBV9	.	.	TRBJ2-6	CASSRETSGANVLTF	TGTGCCAGCAGCCGAGAGACATCTGGGGCCAACGTCCTGACTTTC
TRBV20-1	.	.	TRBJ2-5	CSAKSGQETQYF	TGCAGTGCCAAATCGGGGCAAGAGACCCAGTACTTC
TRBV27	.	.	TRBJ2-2	CASAPDYPTGELFF	TGTGCCAGCGCGCCTGACTACCCCACCGGGGAGCTGTTTTTT
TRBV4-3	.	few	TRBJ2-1	CASSPRIDNEQFF	TGCGCCAGCAGCCCTCGGATAGACAATGAGCAGTTCTTC
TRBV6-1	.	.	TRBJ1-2	CASSPSTVRGGGYTF	TGTGCCAGCAGTCCGTCGACAGTGCGGGGCGGTGGCTACACCTTC
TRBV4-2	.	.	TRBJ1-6	CASSQEIRSNSPLHF	TGTGCCAGCAGCCAAGAAATCCGTTCCAATTCACCCCTCCACTTT
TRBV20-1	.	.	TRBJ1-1	CSARNRLNTEAFF	TGCAGTGCTAGGAACAGGCTAAACACTGAAGCTTTCTTT
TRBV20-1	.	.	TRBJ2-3	CSADPIRDGTDTQYF	TGCAGTGCCGATCCGATCCGGGACGGCACAGATACGCAGTATTTT
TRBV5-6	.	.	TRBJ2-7	CASSLWGTGGYEQYF	TGTGCCAGCAGCTTGTGGGGGACGGGCGGATACGAGCAGTACTTC
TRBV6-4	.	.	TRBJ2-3	CASSDSRQTDTQYF	TGTGCCAGCAGTGACTCCCGACAGACCGATACGCAGTATTTT
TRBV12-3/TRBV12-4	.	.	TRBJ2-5	CASSYHRQETQYF	TGTGCCAGCAGCTATCACAGGCAAGAGACCCAGTACTTC
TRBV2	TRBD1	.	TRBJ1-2	CASSDGLGGQGYGYTF	TGTGCCAGCAGTGATGGCTTAGGGGGACAGGGATATGGCTACACCTTC
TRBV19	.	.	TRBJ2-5	CASSPRNGETQYF	TGTGCCAGTAGTCCCAGGAACGGGGAGACCCAGTACTTC
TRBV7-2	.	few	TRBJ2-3	CASSLTPGTDTQYF	TGTGCCAGCAGCTTAACCCCGGGAACAGATACGCAGTATTTT
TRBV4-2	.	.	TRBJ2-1	CASSQDRGQFHNEQFF	TGTGCCAGCAGCCAAGATCGAGGACAGTTCCACAATGAGCAGTTCTTC
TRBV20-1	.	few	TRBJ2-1	CSAYALELGSYNEQFF	TGCAGTGCTTACGCTCTGGAGCTGGGCTCCTACAATGAGCAGTTCTTC
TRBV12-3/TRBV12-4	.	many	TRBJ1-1	CASSQGKGRAFF	TGTGCCAGCTCGCAAGGGAAGGGAAGGGCTTTCTTT
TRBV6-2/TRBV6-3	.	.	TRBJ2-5	CASSFSIMEGGRETQYF	TGTGCCAGCAGCTTCTCCATCATGGAGGGGGGCAGGGAGACCCAGTACTTC
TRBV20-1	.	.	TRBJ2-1	CSARGESRGSSYNEQFF	TGCAGTGCTAGAGGAGAAAGTAGGGGGTCTTCCTACAATGAGCAGTTCTTC
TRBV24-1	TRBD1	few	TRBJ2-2	CATSDPSGTANTGELFF	TGTGCCACCAGTGATCCGTCCGGGACAGCGAACACCGGGGAGCTGTTTTTT
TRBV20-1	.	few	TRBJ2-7	CSARVEPLDSYSYEQYF	TGCAGTGCTAGAGTTGAACCCCTTGACAGCTACTCCTACGAGCAGTACTTC
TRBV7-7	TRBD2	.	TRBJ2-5	CASSLAGEGETQYF	TGTGCTAGCAGCTTAGCGGGAGAGGGAGAGACCCAGTACTTC
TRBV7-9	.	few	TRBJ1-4	CASSTEWDIGILFF	TGTGCCAGCAGCACAGAGTGGGACATCGGTATACTGTTTTTT
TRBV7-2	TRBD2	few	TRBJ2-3	CASSLAVAGGRADTQYF	TGTGCCAGCAGCTTAGCGGTAGCGGGAGGTAGGGCAGATACGCAGTATTTT
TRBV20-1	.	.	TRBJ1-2	CSARDGVLGGYTF	TGCAGTGCTAGAGATGGAGTGCTCGGTGGCTACACCTTC
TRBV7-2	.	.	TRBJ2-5	CASSPLGVAGETQYF	TGTGCCAGCAGCCCCCTAGGGGTGGCTGGGGAGACCCAGTACTTC
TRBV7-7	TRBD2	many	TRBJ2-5	CASSLGLAGRQETQYF	TGTGCTAGCAGCTTGGGACTAGCGGGACGGCAAGAGACCCAGTACTTC
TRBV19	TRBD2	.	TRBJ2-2	CATGLANTGELFF	TGTGCAACGGGACTAGCTAACACCGGGGAGCTGTTTTTT
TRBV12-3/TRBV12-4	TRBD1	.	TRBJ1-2	CASSDRPGTGNVTGYTF	TGTGCCAGCAGTGACCGTCCCGGGACAGGGAATGTAACGGGCTACACCTTC
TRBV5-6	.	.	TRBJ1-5	CASSLGDRRNQPQHF	TGTGCCAGCAGCTTGGGGGACCGTCGCAATCAGCCCCAGCATTTT
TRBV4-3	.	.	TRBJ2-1	CASSQDASRGNEQFF	TGCGCCAGCAGCCAAGATGCTAGTCGCGGCAATGAGCAGTTCTTC
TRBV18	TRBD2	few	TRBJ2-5	CASSPSGGRVETQYF	TGTGCCAGCTCACCGAGCGGGGGCAGAGTAGAGACCCAGTACTTC
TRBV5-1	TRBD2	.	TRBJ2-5	CASSLGASGSSSQETQYF	TGCGCCAGCAGCTTGGGCGCTAGCGGGAGTTCCTCCCAAGAGACCCAGTACTTC
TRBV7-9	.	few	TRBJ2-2	CASRQQGIANTGELFF	TGTGCCAGCAGACAACAGGGCATAGCGAACACCGGGGAGCTGTTTTTT
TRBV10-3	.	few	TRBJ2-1	CAISSSGEQFF	TGTGCCATCAGTTCCTCGGGGGAGCAGTTCTTC
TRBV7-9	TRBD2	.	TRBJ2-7	CASSPPGGESYEQYF	TGTGCCAGCAGCCCCCCGGGGGGGGAAAGCTACGAGCAGTACTTC
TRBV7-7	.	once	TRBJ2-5	CASSQDSWETQYF	TGTGCTAGCAGCCAGGACAGCTGGGAGACCCAGTACTTC
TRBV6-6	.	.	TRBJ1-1	CASSTQNTEAFF	TGTGCCAGCAGTACCCAAAACACTGAAGCTTTCTTT
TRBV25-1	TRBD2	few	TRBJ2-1	CASIPAGAGYNEQFF	TGTGCCAGCATCCCAGCGGGAGCGGGGTACAATGAGCAGTTCTTC
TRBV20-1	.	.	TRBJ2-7	CSARGWGNLAYEQYF	TGCAGTGCTAGAGGATGGGGGAATCTAGCCTACGAGCAGTACTTC
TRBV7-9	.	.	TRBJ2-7	CASGFGLSYEQYF	TGTGCCAGCGGCTTCGGACTGTCCTACGAGCAGTACTTC
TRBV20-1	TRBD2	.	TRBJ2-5	CSAATPFSGRARETQYF	TGCAGTGCCGCTACACCGTTTAGCGGGAGGGCCAGGGAGACCCAGTACTTC
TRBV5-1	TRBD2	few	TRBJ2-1	CASSPSGRSPDEQFF	TGCGCCAGCAGCCCCAGCGGGAGGAGTCCGGATGAGCAGTTCTTC
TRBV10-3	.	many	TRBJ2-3	CAITGDPEGTQYF	TGTGCCATCACGGGGGACCCGGAGGGTACGCAGTATTTT
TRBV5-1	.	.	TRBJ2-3	CASSYRDSTDTQYF	TGCGCCAGCAGCTATCGGGACTCCACAGATACGCAGTATTTT
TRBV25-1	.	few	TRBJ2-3	CASSEEHGADTQYF	TGTGCCAGCAGTGAAGAACATGGGGCAGATACGCAGTATTTT